The 21 T cell receptor beta chains below come from one sample, sequenced in a study of T cells in Graves' hyperthyroidism and ophthalmopathy (dated by TCRdb to the late 2010s). The library was prepared using multiplex PCR. Data came from an Illumina HiSeq 2000. The TCR beta CDR3 regions were amplified from the RNA transcripts. A first-round RT-PCR of the TCR CDR3 used the HTBI primer set with the Qiagen OneStep RT-PCR kit. In-frame beta chains were kept once TCRdb had trimmed the public reads at Q25 with fastp and called clones with MiXCR. Each entry merges the rows of one CDR3 protein and shows their most common DNA and genes. The sample table shows around 290,000 distinct CDR3 sequences, and approximately 14% are seen once. The top ten constitute approximately 7.9% of the sample. The sample was blood. The receptors originated from a woman in her thirties or forties with Graves' hyperthyroidism.

The V and J genes are TRBV18 and TRBJ1-3, with no clear D. Germline loops: CDR1 KGHSH, CDR2 LQKENI. Deletions cut 2 bases from V and 0 bases from J, with 5 bases between. CDR3 length equals 14 residues. The CDR3 DNA is TGTGCCAGCTCACCAGAAGTCTCTGGAAACACCATATATTTT. It specifies CASSPEVSGNTIYF. The full variable domain, its missing parts supplied by reference TRBV18 and TRBJ1-3, is NAGVMQNPRHLVRRRGQEARLRCSPMKGHSHVYWYRQLPEEGLKFMVYLQKENIIDESGMPKERFSAEFPKEGPSILRIQQVVRGDSAAYFCASSPEVSGNTIYFGEGSWLTVV.

CDR3: CASSLVTGGDGYTF. In DNA, the CDR3 is TGTGCCAGCAGCTTAGTGACAGGGGGCGATGGCTACACCTTC. This chain joins TRBV7-2 and TRBJ1-2, with 10 bases aligning to TRBD1. Trimming at V came to 1 base and at J to 6 bases, leaving 2 bases not matched to a gene. The CDR3 sequence is 14 residues long. Germline V CDR1 and CDR2: SGHTA, FQGNSA.

This clonotype occurred many times. This sequence joins TRBV20-1 and TRBJ2-1, with D perhaps TRBD2 (5 bases). Trimming took off 4 bases at V and 6 bases at J, with 19 bases between the two ends. The germline V gene encodes CDR1 DFQATT and CDR2 SNEGSKA (reference sequence). The CDR3 is made up of 15 amino acids. The CDR3 here is CSATLRAVEGNEQFF. DNA of the CDR3: TGCAGTGCTACCCTCCGAGCGGTCGAGGGCAATGAGCAGTTCTTC.

Many counts were recorded for this clonotype. The chain employs TRBV28 and TRBJ2-1, with 12 bases lining up with TRBD2. With V trimmed by 5 bases and J by 3 bases, 2 bases remained unmatched. The CDR3 totals 15 residues. CDR1 is MDHEN, CDR2 SYDVKM, per germline. CDR3 DNA sequence: TGTGCCAGCAGTCGGACTAGCGGGGTCTACAATGAGCAGTTCTTC. Translated: CASSRTSGVYNEQFF.

On this clonotype itself: A much larger clone lies one base from this, so it may be a read error. This chain connects TRBV4-1 to TRBJ1-4, with D tentatively TRBD1 (5 bases). The CDR3 is 21 amino acids. The V end was cut by 1 base, the J end by 0 bases, with 24 bases between. The germline V gene encodes CDR1 MGHRA and CDR2 YSYEKL. This chain's CDR3 is CASSQVEYRTAGRATNEKLFF. CDR3 nucleotides: TGCGCCAGCAGCCAAGTGGAGTACAGGACGGCGGGCCGTGCAACTAATGAAAAACTGTTTTTT.

This clonotype has ten or more counts. The chain recombines TRBV27 with TRBJ1-2, with TRBD1 identical over 9 bases. J was trimmed by 2 bases and V by 5 bases; bases with no gene match: 9. CDR3 size: 16 residues. Germline loops: CDR1 MNHEY, CDR2 SMNVEV (reference sequence). CDR3 protein: CASSRQGGTGNYGYTF. CDR3 bases: TGTGCCAGCAGTCGGCAAGGAGGGACAGGGAACTATGGCTACACCTTC.

This clonotype has ten or more counts. The genes are TRBV12-3 or TRBV12-4 and TRBJ2-5; no firm D call. The CDR3 runs 11 residues. V lost 3 bases to trimming and J lost 11 bases, with 10 bases between them. Here the CDR3 DNA reads TGTGCCAGCAGTTTCCAGGCAGTTCAGTACTTC. Protein sequence: CASSFQAVQYF.

This clonotype was seen at least ten times. The chain links TRBV2 to TRBJ2-1; 8 positions agree with TRBD2. Germline trimming cut 1 base from V and 1 base from J; bases unmatched to any gene: 6. The CDR3 spans 17 residues. Germline CDR1 and CDR2: SNHLY and FYNNEI. CDR3 sequence (DNA): TGTGCCAGCAGTGAAGGGCTAGGGACTAGTTCCTACAATGAGCAGTTCTTC. It specifies CASSEGLGTSSYNEQFF.

This clonotype was found once. V usage is TRBV29-1 and J usage is TRBJ2-1, with 10 bases fitting TRBD1. Losses at the gene ends were 7 bases for V and 8 bases for J; bases not matched to a gene: 8. This CDR3 contains 13 residues. Germline loops: CDR1 SQVTM, CDR2 ANQGSEA. CDR3 residues: CSAPGTGEDEQFF. DNA for the CDR3: TGCAGCGCGCCCGGGACAGGGGAGGATGAGCAGTTCTTC.

This clonotype came up many times. The CDR3 sequence is CASSLGSYNSPLHF. The CDR3 DNA is TGTGCCAGCAGTCTGGGGTCCTATAATTCACCCCTCCACTTT. The rearrangement joins TRBV28 to TRBJ1-6; no reliable D call. The CDR3 spans 14 residues. Per germline, CDR1 MDHEN and CDR2 SYDVKM. The germline V and J ends were trimmed by 5 bases and 1 base, with 6 bases remaining between them. Using reference TRBV28 and TRBJ1-6 for the parts outside the CDR3, the full variable domain is DVKVTQSSRYLVKRTGEKVFLECVQDMDHENMFWYRQDPGLGLRLIYFSYDVKMKEKGDIPEGYSVSREKKERFSLILESASTNQTSMYLCASSLGSYNSPLHFGNGTRLTVT.

The rearrangement joins TRBV5-7 to TRBJ1-1; 11 bases are a match to TRBD1. TRBV5-7 has ORF status, its function being uncertain. The CDR3 spans 14 residues. The V segment lost 4 bases and the J segment 11 bases; nucleotides outside the gene matches: 10. CDR3 sequence reads: CASSHSRTGGEAFF. The CDR3, as DNA: TGTGCCAGCAGCCATTCAAGGACAGGGGGCGAGGCTTTCTTT.

This clonotype was found many times. The genes are TRBV20-1 and TRBJ2-2, with 7 bases matching TRBD1. This CDR3 is built from 13 residues. Germline CDR1 and CDR2: DFQATT and SNEGSKA (reference sequence). V lost 6 bases to trimming and J lost 0 bases; unmatched junction nucleotides: 1. As DNA, the CDR3 is TGCAGTGCCCAGGGGGCGAACACCGGGGAGCTGTTTTTT. Its protein is CSAQGANTGELFF.

This clonotype has a count of ten or more. V is TRBV7-2 and J is TRBJ2-3; D is tentatively TRBD1 or TRBD2 (5 bases each). Trimming removed 4 bases at V and 10 bases at J, with 15 bases between. The length of the CDR3 is 13 residues. From germline, CDR1 is SGHTA and CDR2 FQGNSA. The CDR3 nucleotides are TGTGCCAGCAGCTCGAACCGGGACGGAGCGCAGTATTTT. Translated, it gives CASSSNRDGAQYF.

This clonotype was recorded at least ten times. At one boundary the junction diverges from the germline segment, which might be a read error. This sequence joins TRBV28 and TRBJ2-5, with D perhaps TRBD1 (7 bases). The CDR3 sequence is 14 residues long. Germline lookup yields CDR1 MDHEN and CDR2 SYDVKM. The CDR3 coding sequence is TGTGCCAGCAGTTTCTTTGACAGGGCGGGGACCCAATACTTC. Translated: CASSFFDRAGTQYF. The entire variable domain, with the rest obtained from reference TRBV28 and TRBJ2-5, is as follows: DVKVTQSSRYLVKRTGEKVFLECVQDMDHENMFWYRQDPGLGLRLIYFSYDVKMKEKGDIPEGYSVSREKKERFSLILESASTNQTSMYLCASSFFDRAGTQYFGPGTRLLVL.

In this sample, this clonotype turned up many times. The chain joins TRBV2 to TRBJ2-7, with D maybe TRBD2 (5 bases). In germline, CDR1 is SNHLY, CDR2 FYNNEI. With 2 bases removed from V and 2 bases from J, the gap between germline ends came to 13 bases. This CDR3 region has 15 residues. CDR3 nucleotides: TGTGCCAGCAGTGAATGGCGGGCCGATACCTACGAGCAGTACTTC. It translates to CASSEWRADTYEQYF.

This clonotype was observed at least ten times. The chain recombines TRBV5-1 with TRBJ1-5, with D tentatively TRBD1 (6 bases). Germline CDR1 reads SGHRS; CDR2 reads YFSETQ. CDR3 length equals 14 residues. The V end was cut by 0 bases, the J end by 8 bases, with 12 bases between. CDR3 in DNA: TGCGCCAGCAGCTTGGGAACAGGGTTGGAGCCCCAGCATTTT. It specifies CASSLGTGLEPQHF.

This chain joins TRBV24-1 and TRBJ2-6; tentatively, D is TRBD1 (6 bases). CDR1 is KGHDR and CDR2 is SFDVKD in the germline V gene. V lost 2 bases to trimming and J lost 0 bases, with 10 bases between them. The CDR3 spans 17 residues. CDR3 DNA sequence: TGTGCCACCAGTGATTCGAACAGGGTCTCTGGGGCCAACGTCCTGACTTTC. Its protein product is CATSDSNRVSGANVLTF.

This clonotype was seen at least ten times. The CDR3 region is CASSKTSGSRWDEQFF. CDR3 coding DNA: TGTGCCAGCAGCAAGACTAGCGGGAGCCGCTGGGATGAGCAGTTCTTC. V gene TRBV9 combines with J gene TRBJ2-1; 12 bases agree with TRBD2. With 4 bases clipped from V and 8 bases from J, the junction kept 10 bases outside the gene matches. The CDR3 covers 16 residues. Germline CDR1 and CDR2: SGDLS and YYNGEE.

The CDR3 region is CASSPGQGYYEQYF. The CDR3, as DNA: TGTGCCAGCAGCCCGGGACAGGGTTACTACGAGCAGTACTTC. The rearrangement uses TRBV19 and TRBJ2-7; 9 bases fit TRBD1. The germline CDR1 and CDR2 sequences are LNHDA and SQIVND (reference sequence). This CDR3 is 14 amino acids long. V was pared by 9 bases and J by 3 bases, with 9 bases of the junction left unmatched.

This clonotype was seen many times. The DNA of the CDR3 is TGTGCCAGCCGAGGCAGGGACAGTAATGAAAAACTGTTTTTT. Translated, it gives CASRGRDSNEKLFF. V is TRBV13 and J is TRBJ1-4; the match to TRBD1 covers 7 bases. The V gene's germline CDR1 is PRHDT and CDR2 FYEKMQ (reference sequence). Trimming took 8 bases from V and 4 from J; bases not matched to a gene: 7. The CDR3 length is 14 residues.

The chain carries TRBV10-3 and TRBJ2-7; possible D gene TRBD1, 6 bases. With 8 bases removed from V and 3 bases from J, the gap between germline ends came to 14 bases. Germline V CDR1 and CDR2: ENHRY, SYGVKD. The CDR3 sequence is 13 residues long. DNA for the CDR3: TGTGCCATCCAACAGGGAACTTACTACGAGCAGTACTTC. Its protein product is CAIQQGTYYEQYF.